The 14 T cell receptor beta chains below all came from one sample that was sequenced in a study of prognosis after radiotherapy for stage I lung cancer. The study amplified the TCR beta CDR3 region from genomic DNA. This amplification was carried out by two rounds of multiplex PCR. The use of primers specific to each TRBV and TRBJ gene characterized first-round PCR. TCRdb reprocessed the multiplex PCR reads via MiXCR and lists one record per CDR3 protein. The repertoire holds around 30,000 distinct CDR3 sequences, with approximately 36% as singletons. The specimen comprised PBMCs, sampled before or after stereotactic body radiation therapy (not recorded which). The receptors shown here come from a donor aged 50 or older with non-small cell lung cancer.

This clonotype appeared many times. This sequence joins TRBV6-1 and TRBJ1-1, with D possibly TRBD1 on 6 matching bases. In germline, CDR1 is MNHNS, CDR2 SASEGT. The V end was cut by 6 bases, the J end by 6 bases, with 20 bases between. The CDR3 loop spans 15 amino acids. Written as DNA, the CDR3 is TGTGCCAGCAGAAGGGAGAGGGGGGGGATCGCTGAAGCTTTCTTT. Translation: CASRRERGGIAEAFF.

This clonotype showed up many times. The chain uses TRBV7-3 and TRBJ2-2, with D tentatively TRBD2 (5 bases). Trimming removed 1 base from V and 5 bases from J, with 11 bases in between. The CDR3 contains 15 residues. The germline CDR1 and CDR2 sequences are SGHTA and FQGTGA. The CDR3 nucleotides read TGTGCCAGCAGCTTAAACGGAGGTGGGACCGGGGAGCTGTTTTTT. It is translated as CASSLNGGGTGELFF.

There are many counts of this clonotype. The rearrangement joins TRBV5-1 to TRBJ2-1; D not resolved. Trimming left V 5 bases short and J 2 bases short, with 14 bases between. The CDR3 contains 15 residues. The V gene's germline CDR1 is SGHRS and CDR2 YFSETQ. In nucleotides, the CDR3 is TGCGCCAGCAGGCCCGGAACGGAGCCCTACAATGAGCAGTTCTTC. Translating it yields CASRPGTEPYNEQFF.

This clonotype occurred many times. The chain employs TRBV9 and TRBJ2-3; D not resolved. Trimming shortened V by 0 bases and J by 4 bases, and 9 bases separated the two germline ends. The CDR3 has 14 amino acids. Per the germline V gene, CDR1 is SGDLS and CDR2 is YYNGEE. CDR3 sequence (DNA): TGTGCCAGCAGCGTAGGTAGGGTGGCAGATACGCAGTATTTT. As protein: CASSVGRVADTQYF.

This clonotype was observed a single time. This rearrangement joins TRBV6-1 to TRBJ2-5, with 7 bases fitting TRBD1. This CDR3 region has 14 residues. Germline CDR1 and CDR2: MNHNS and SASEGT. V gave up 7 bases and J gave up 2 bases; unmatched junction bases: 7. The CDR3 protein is CASTPWDSQETQYF. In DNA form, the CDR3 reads TGTGCCAGCACGCCATGGGACAGTCAAGAGACCCAGTACTTC.

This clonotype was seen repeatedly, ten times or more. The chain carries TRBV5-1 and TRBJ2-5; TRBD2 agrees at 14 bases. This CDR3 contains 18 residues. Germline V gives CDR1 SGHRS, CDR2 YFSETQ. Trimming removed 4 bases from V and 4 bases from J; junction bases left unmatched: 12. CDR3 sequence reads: CASSLGLETSGRAETQYF. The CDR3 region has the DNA TGCGCCAGCAGCCTCGGATTAGAGACTAGCGGGAGGGCAGAGACCCAGTACTTC.

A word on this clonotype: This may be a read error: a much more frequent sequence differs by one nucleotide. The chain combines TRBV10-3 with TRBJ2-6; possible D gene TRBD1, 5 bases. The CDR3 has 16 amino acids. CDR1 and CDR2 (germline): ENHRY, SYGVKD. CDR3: CAISAFQNSGAKVLTF. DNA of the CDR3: TGTGCCATCAGTGCCTTTCAGAACTCTGGGGCCAAAGTCCTGACTTTC.

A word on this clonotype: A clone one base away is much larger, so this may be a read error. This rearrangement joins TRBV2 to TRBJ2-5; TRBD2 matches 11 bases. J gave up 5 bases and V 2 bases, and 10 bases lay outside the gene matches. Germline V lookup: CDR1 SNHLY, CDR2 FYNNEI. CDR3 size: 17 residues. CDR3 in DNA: TGTGCCAGCAGTGAATTGGCTAGCGGGGGGCCTTGGGAGACCCAGTACTTC. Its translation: CASSELASGGPWETQYF.

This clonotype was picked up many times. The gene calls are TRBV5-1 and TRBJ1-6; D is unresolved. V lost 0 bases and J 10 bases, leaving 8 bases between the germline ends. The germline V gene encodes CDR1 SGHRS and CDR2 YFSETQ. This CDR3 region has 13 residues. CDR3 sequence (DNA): TGCGCCAGCAGCTTGGCTGGACGATCACCCCTCCACTTT. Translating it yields CASSLAGRSPLHF.

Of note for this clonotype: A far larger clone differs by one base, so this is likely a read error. This CDR3 is CASRRDRGPGCGYTF. Here the CDR3 DNA reads TGTGCCAGCAGGAGGGACAGGGGGCCTGGCTGTGGCTACACCTTC. The gene calls are TRBV6-4 and TRBJ1-2; 12 positions match TRBD1. CDR3 length equals 15 residues. The ends lost 6 bases at V and 7 bases at J; junction bases unmatched: 9. Germline loops: CDR1 MRHNA, CDR2 SNTAGT.

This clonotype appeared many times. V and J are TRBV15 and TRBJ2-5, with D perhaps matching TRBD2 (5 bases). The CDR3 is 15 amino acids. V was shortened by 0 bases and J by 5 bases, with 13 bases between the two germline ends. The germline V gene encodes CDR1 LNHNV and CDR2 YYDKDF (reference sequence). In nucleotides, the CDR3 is TGTGCCACCAGCAGAGAGGTAGGATGGGAGGAGACCCAGTACTTC. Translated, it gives CATSREVGWEETQYF.

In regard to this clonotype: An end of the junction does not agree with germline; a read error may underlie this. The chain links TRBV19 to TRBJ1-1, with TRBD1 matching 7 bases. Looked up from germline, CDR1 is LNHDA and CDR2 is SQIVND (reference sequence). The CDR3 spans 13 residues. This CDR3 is CASSIQGVAEASF. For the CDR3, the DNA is TGTGCCAGTAGTATCCAGGGGGTGGCTGAAGCTTCCTTT.

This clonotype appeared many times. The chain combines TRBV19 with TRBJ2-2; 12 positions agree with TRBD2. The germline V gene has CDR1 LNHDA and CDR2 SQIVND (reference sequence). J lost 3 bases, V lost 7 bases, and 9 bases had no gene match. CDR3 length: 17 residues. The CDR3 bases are TGTGCCAGTACCTCGGCTAGCGGGGGGGCCTACACCGGGGAGCTGTTTTTT. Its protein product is CASTSASGGAYTGELFF. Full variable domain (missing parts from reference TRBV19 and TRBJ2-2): DGGITQSPKYLFRKEGQNVTLSCEQNLNHDAMYWYRQDPGQGLRLIYYSQIVNDFQKGDIAEGYSVSREKKESFPLTVTSAQKNPTAFYLCASTSASGGAYTGELFFGEGSRLTVL.

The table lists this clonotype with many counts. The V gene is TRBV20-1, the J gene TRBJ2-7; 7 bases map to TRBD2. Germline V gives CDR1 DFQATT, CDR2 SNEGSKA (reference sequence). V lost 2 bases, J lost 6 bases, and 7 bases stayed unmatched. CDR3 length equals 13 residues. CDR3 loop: CSARRGWEGEQYF. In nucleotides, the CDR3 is TGCAGTGCTAGAAGGGGATGGGAGGGCGAGCAGTACTTC.